The 28 T cell receptor beta chains below all came from one sample that was sequenced in a study of CD4 T cells in relation to SARS-CoV-2 and coronaviruses. Before the COVID-19 pandemic, during about 2011-2019, CD4+ T cells were taken from unexposed donors. After about 10 days of culture, CD4+ T cells were isolated. Data came from immunoSEQ multiplex PCR; TCRdb stores just in-frame clones and leaves some out. The data hold approximately 25,000 clones, with 70% to 75% observed a single time. These receptors lack a known antigen. The sequenced material came from CD4+ T cells from PBMCs, cultured in vitro. The receptors here all came from a human donor in good health.

The rearrangement uses TRBV4-1 and TRBJ2-1, with 10 positions matching TRBD2. After removal of 3 bases from V and 3 bases from J, the junction contained 11 bases not matched to a gene. CDR1 MGHRA and CDR2 YSYEKL come from the germline V gene. The CDR3 loop spans 18 amino acids. CDR3 region: CASSQLAGAPSNYNEQFF. The CDR3 bases are TGCGCCAGCAGCCAGCTAGCGGGAGCCCCTTCTAACTACAATGAGCAGTTCTTC.

The chain couples TRBV5-1 to TRBJ2-5; TRBD1 matches 7 bases. The V and J ends lost 4 bases and 3 bases, in that order; junction bases with no gene match: 9. Germline loops: CDR1 SGHRS, CDR2 YFSETQ. The CDR3 sequence is 15 residues long. CDR3 bases: TGCGCCAGCAGCCTGGCTGGGACAGAGAAAGAGACCCAGTACTTC. Translating gives CASSLAGTEKETQYF.

This clone was seen once. V usage is TRBV5-1 and J usage is TRBJ1-2; D perhaps matches TRBD1 (5 bases). The V end was cut by 4 bases, the J end by 8 bases, with 18 bases between. Germline CDR1 is SGHRS and CDR2 is YFSETQ. This CDR3 has 14 residues. The CDR3 protein is CASSLGTAMGGYTF. In nucleotides, the CDR3 is TGCGCCAGCAGCCTTGGGACGGCTATGGGGGGCTACACCTTC.

V usage is TRBV3-1 (or the pseudogene TRBV3-2) and J usage is TRBJ2-3; D is unresolved. This CDR3 spans 14 amino acids. V gave up 2 bases and J gave up 2 bases, with 8 bases separating them. In germline, CDR1 is LGHDT, CDR2 YNNKEL (reference sequence). CDR3 region: CASSQSAHTDTQYF. In DNA form, the CDR3 reads TGTGCCAGCAGCCAATCGGCCCACACAGATACGCAGTATTTT.

This clone has a single count. This rearrangement joins TRBV14 to TRBJ1-1, with a possible D match to TRBD1 (5 bases). This CDR3 is 13 amino acids long. The germline gives CDR1 SGHDN, CDR2 FVKESK. The ends were cut back, 4 bases at V and 5 bases at J, with 11 bases in the middle. CDR3: CASSLVGETEAFF. CDR3 in DNA: TGTGCCAGCAGCCTAGTGGGGGAAACTGAAGCTTTCTTT.

V gene TRBV3-1 (or the pseudogene TRBV3-2) combines with J gene TRBJ2-3; tentatively, D is TRBD2 (6 bases). Trimming removed 1 base from V and 3 bases from J, with 11 bases in between. The germline V gene encodes CDR1 LGHDT and CDR2 YNNKEL (reference sequence). The CDR3 runs to 15 residues. DNA of the CDR3: TGTGCCAGCAGCCAAGTGGCAGGGAGGACAGATACGCAGTATTTT. This codes for CASSQVAGRTDTQYF.

The gene calls are TRBV7-8 and TRBJ2-5; 14 bases align to TRBD2. The length of the CDR3 is 19 residues. The trim removed 5 bases at V and 2 bases at J, leaving 13 bases unmatched. CDR1 is SGHVS and CDR2 is FQNEAQ in the germline V gene. The CDR3 DNA is TGTGCCAGCAGCCGAGCCTCGGGACTAGCGGGAGCGAGGCAAGAGACCCAGTACTTC. This sequence encodes CASSRASGLAGARQETQYF.

The chain carries TRBV18 and TRBJ2-4; weak D call: TRBD1 (5 bases). Trimming removed 1 base at V and 6 bases at J, with 16 bases between. Germline V CDR1 and CDR2: KGHSH, LQKENI. This CDR3 spans 16 amino acids. DNA of the CDR3: TGTGCCAGCTCACCACGCCCCTTGGACATCGGAAACATTCAGTACTTC. It encodes CASSPRPLDIGNIQYF. Looking up the rest from reference TRBV18 and TRBJ2-4 gives the full variable domain: NAGVMQNPRHLVRRRGQEARLRCSPMKGHSHVYWYRQLPEEGLKFMVYLQKENIIDESGMPKERFSAEFPKEGPSILRIQQVVRGDSAAYFCASSPRPLDIGNIQYFGAGTRLSVL.

The chain uses TRBV7-6 and TRBJ2-3; 8 bases agree with TRBD2. Germline CDR1 and CDR2: SGHVS and FNYEAQ. This CDR3 is 15 amino acids long. V gave up 1 base and J gave up 3 bases; unmatched junction bases: 3. The CDR3: CASSLGAGETDTQYF. The CDR3 nucleotides read TGTGCCAGCAGCTTAGGAGCGGGAGAAACAGATACGCAGTATTTT.

This CDR3 is CASSLATGLKETQYF. The CDR3 DNA reads as TGTGCCAGCAGCTTAGCGACAGGGTTAAAAGAGACCCAGTACTTC. This sequence joins TRBV11-2 and TRBJ2-5; 7 positions match TRBD1. Germline V CDR1 and CDR2: SGHAT, FQNNGV. Trimming cost V 1 base and J 3 bases; bases outside gene matches: 5. The CDR3 totals 15 residues.

This clone was counted between two and nine times. This sequence joins TRBV10-2 and TRBJ2-2, with TRBD1 matching 12 bases. The CDR3 is 19 residues long. V dropped 6 bases and J dropped 5; count of bases not matched to a gene: 16. Germline V gives CDR1 WSHSY, CDR2 SAAADI. CDR3 sequence (DNA): TGCGCCAGCAGGCAGATCCAACCGGGACAGGGGGCGAGAACCGGGGAGCTGTTTTTT. Its protein product is CASRQIQPGQGARTGELFF.

The chain combines TRBV3-1 (or the pseudogene TRBV3-2) with TRBJ1-1; the match to TRBD1 covers 7 bases. Germline CDR1 and CDR2: LGHDT and YNNKEL (reference sequence). V gave up 0 bases and J gave up 8 bases; unmatched junction bases: 9. The length of the CDR3 is 15 residues. This chain's CDR3 is CASSQERRGPQEAFF. CDR3 sequence (DNA): TGTGCCAGCAGCCAAGAACGTAGGGGGCCACAAGAAGCTTTCTTT.

The CDR3 region is CASRLGSHTGELFF. The DNA of the CDR3 is TGTGCCAGCAGGCTTGGATCGCACACCGGGGAGCTGTTTTTT. This chain links TRBV2 with TRBJ2-2, with no clear D. Germline CDR1 SNHLY, CDR2 FYNNEI. This CDR3 region has 14 residues. Trimming took off 6 bases at V and 3 bases at J, with 11 bases between the two ends.

The V and J genes are TRBV2 and TRBJ1-1; TRBD1 matches at 8 bases. Germline CDR1 reads SNHLY; CDR2 reads FYNNEI. Trimming at V came to 3 bases and at J to 2 bases, leaving 2 bases not matched to a gene. This CDR3 comprises 14 residues. This CDR3 reads CASSEQGANTEAFF. DNA of the CDR3: TGTGCCAGCAGTGAGCAGGGGGCTAACACTGAAGCTTTCTTT.

The chain has TRBV7-9 and TRBJ1-6; D is unclear. Germline lookup yields CDR1 SEHNR and CDR2 FQNEAQ (reference sequence). This CDR3 is 16 amino acids long. V lost 4 bases, J lost 0 bases, and 10 bases lay in between. The CDR3 here is CASSSTEGSYNSPLHF. The CDR3 nucleotides read TGTGCCAGCAGCTCAACCGAGGGCTCCTATAATTCACCCCTCCACTTT.

V and J are TRBV6-5 and TRBJ2-1, with 7 bases matching TRBD1. Unmatched junction bases numbered 5, after V lost 1 base and J lost 5 bases. Germline CDR1 is MNHEY and CDR2 is SVGAGI. The CDR3 length is 15 residues. CDR3 region: CASSYWTGGHNEQFF. In DNA form, the CDR3 reads TGTGCCAGCAGTTACTGGACAGGCGGCCACAATGAGCAGTTCTTC.

The chain joins TRBV11-2 to TRBJ2-7; 8 bases line up with TRBD1. Germline V lookup: CDR1 SGHAT, CDR2 FQNNGV. V shed 0 bases, J shed 4 bases, and the junction held 5 bases outside the gene matches. The CDR3 loop spans 15 amino acids. The CDR3: CASSLEPGGTYEQYF. The CDR3 DNA reads as TGTGCCAGCAGCTTAGAGCCAGGGGGCACGTACGAGCAGTACTTC.

This clone was seen only a few times. This chain uses TRBV9 with TRBJ1-6; maybe TRBD1 (6 bases). V dropped 4 bases and J dropped 7 bases, with 15 bases sitting between them. Germline CDR1 SGDLS, CDR2 YYNGEE. This CDR3 has 15 residues. For the CDR3, the DNA is TGTGCCAGCAGCCTGGGAGGGGGGGGAAATTCACCCCTCCACTTT. Residues: CASSLGGGGNSPLHF. Using reference TRBV9 and TRBJ1-6 for the parts outside the CDR3, the full variable domain is DSGVTQTPKHLITATGQRVTLRCSPRSGDLSVYWYQQSLDQGLQFLIQYYNGEERAKGNILERFSAQQFPDLHSELNLSSLELGDSALYFCASSLGGGGNSPLHFGNGTRLTVT.

J is TRBJ2-1 and V is TRBV5-1; D is uncertain. This CDR3 spans 16 amino acids. Trimming stripped 4 bases from V and 0 bases from J, with 14 bases between. The V gene's germline CDR1 is SGHRS and CDR2 YFSETQ. In DNA, the CDR3 is TGCGCCAGCAGCGATGGCACCTACGACTCCTACAATGAGCAGTTCTTC. Translating it yields CASSDGTYDSYNEQFF.

This chain connects TRBV20-1 to TRBJ2-1, with TRBD2 matching over 8 bases. Germline trimming cut 3 bases from V and 1 base from J; bases unmatched to any gene: 5. This CDR3 is built from 15 residues. CDR1 is DFQATT, CDR2 SNEGSKA, per germline (reference sequence). As DNA, the CDR3 is TGCAGTGCTAGTAGCGGGACGGTATCCTACAATGAGCAGTTCTTC. This codes for CSASSGTVSYNEQFF.

The J gene is TRBJ2-1, the V gene TRBV7-2; D is possibly TRBD2 (5 bases). This CDR3 spans 15 amino acids. Trimming shortened V by 2 bases and J by 5 bases, and 13 bases separated the two germline ends. CDR1 is SGHTA, CDR2 FQGNSA, per germline. The chain's CDR3 is CASSLSPLGHNEQFF. The DNA of the CDR3 is TGTGCCAGCAGCTTATCCCCACTAGGGCACAATGAGCAGTTCTTC.

V gene TRBV28 combines with J gene TRBJ1-2; the D is unclear. The V end was cut by 8 bases, the J end by 8 bases, with 21 bases between. The germline V gene encodes CDR1 MDHEN and CDR2 SYDVKM. This CDR3 region has 14 residues. The DNA of the CDR3 is TGTGCCAGCTTGGACGGTCAAAGGGCGAGGGGCTACACCTTC. Protein product: CASLDGQRARGYTF.

The chain carries TRBV11-2 and TRBJ2-5, with D hard to call. From germline, CDR1 is SGHAT and CDR2 FQNNGV. The CDR3 sequence is 12 residues long. Trimming left V 5 bases short and J 7 bases short, with 11 bases between. This CDR3 is CASSANKRTQYF. The CDR3 bases are TGTGCCAGCAGCGCTAACAAAAGGACCCAGTACTTC.

In its sample, this clone was seen once. The chain employs TRBV5-1 and TRBJ2-1, with 11 positions matching TRBD2. Germline-derived CDR1 and CDR2 are SGHRS and YFSETQ. CDR3 length: 15 amino acids. V dropped 3 bases and J dropped 5; count of bases not matched to a gene: 4. The CDR3 here is CASSSLAGANNEQFF. CDR3 nucleotides: TGCGCCAGCAGCTCACTAGCGGGAGCTAACAATGAGCAGTTCTTC.

This chain links TRBV18 with TRBJ1-3; D gene ambiguous. The length of the CDR3 is 13 residues. V was shortened by 0 bases and J by 4 bases, with 4 bases between the two germline ends. Germline V gene lookup returns CDR1 KGHSH and CDR2 LQKENI. The CDR3, as DNA: TGTGCCAGCTCACCACCGGGGGGAAACACCATATATTTT. This gives the protein CASSPPGGNTIYF.

The chain couples TRBV19 to TRBJ1-4, with 8 bases identical to TRBD1. The CDR3 contains 15 residues. Per germline, CDR1 LNHDA and CDR2 SQIVND (reference sequence). J gave up 8 bases and V 4 bases, and 9 bases lay outside the gene matches. The CDR3 nucleotides read TGTGCCAGTAGTACGCCCGGGACAGGCCGCGAAAAACTGTTTTTT. It specifies CASSTPGTGREKLFF.

This clone was picked up a small number of times. The chain recombines TRBV10-3 with TRBJ2-7; 8 bases match TRBD1. Germline V lookup: CDR1 ENHRY, CDR2 SYGVKD. The V and J ends lost 4 bases and 3 bases, in that order; junction bases with no gene match: 5. The CDR3 is 14 residues long. The CDR3 DNA reads TGTGCCATCAGTGCGAAGACAGGGGACTACGAGCAGTACTTC. The encoded protein is CAISAKTGDYEQYF.

This clone was seen a few times. The chain couples TRBV12-2 to TRBJ1-1; the D segment call TRBD1 is taken from the table without a DNA check. TRBV12-2 is recorded as a pseudogene. This CDR3 is built from 19 residues. The CDR3 nucleotides are TGTGCAAGTCGCTTAGTCCTAAGAGGGACAGGGGGCATGAACACTGAAGCTTTCTTT. This codes for CASRLVLRGTGGMNTEAFF.